This entry lists 8 T cell receptor beta chains sequenced from one sample in a study of T cells after yellow fever vaccination (dated 2019 in TCRdb). Libraries were constructed by 5' RACE. Instrument used: Illumina NovaSeq 6000. The raw public reads went through TCRdb reprocessing: fastp at Q25, MiXCR clone calling, in-frame beta chains kept. Merged by CDR3 protein, the rows form single entries marked with the most common genes and DNA. The sample table holds 400,000 to 450,000 distinct CDR3 sequences, of which around a sixth were seen once. In total, the top ten clones hold over 15% of the sample. Read against the paper, the sample's treatment or condition label means: live attenuated yellow fever vaccine strain. The sequenced sample was PBMCs, obtained before the yellow fever booster vaccination. Every receptor here comes from a man in his late teens or twenties who received the YFV17D yellow fever vaccine.

The sample holds a few counts of this clonotype. This chain connects TRBV6-5 to TRBJ2-2, with 8 bases matching TRBD1. CDR1 is MNHEY and CDR2 is SVGAGI in the germline V gene. This CDR3 region has 15 residues. Losses at the gene ends were 2 bases for V and 6 bases for J; bases not matched to a gene: 5. The CDR3 bases are TGTGCCAGCAGTTACGCCCGACAGGGGCCCGGGGAGCTGTTTTTT. Protein product: CASSYARQGPGELFF.

About this clonotype: Germline is not matched at one junction end, which may reflect a read error. The chain uses TRBV10-3 and TRBJ2-3; maybe TRBD1 (5 bases). CDR3 length: 13 amino acids. Germline-derived CDR1 and CDR2 are ENHRY and SYGVKD. This chain's CDR3 is CAISERGTVTQYF. In DNA, the CDR3 is TGTGCCATCAGTGAGAGGGGAACAGTTACGCAGTATTTT.

The V and J genes are TRBV20-1 and TRBJ1-5, with no clear D. V was trimmed by 0 bases and J by 3 bases, leaving 12 bases between them. Germline V gene sequence: CDR1 DFQATT, CDR2 SNEGSKA (reference sequence). The CDR3 has 15 amino acids. CDR3 nucleotide sequence: TGCAGTGCTAGAGACCCAGGTTCCTTCAATCAGCCCCAGCATTTT. The encoded protein is CSARDPGSFNQPQHF.

This clonotype has more than one count but fewer than ten. The chain has TRBV28 and TRBJ2-3; 13 bases line up with TRBD2. The germline CDR1 and CDR2 sequences are MDHEN and SYDVKM. The CDR3 totals 18 residues. Losses at the gene ends were 3 bases for V and 2 bases for J; bases not matched to a gene: 8. The CDR3 DNA follows: TGTGCCAGCAGTTTCCCCGGACTAGCGGGGGCCCACACAGATACGCAGTATTTT. It is translated as CASSFPGLAGAHTDTQYF.

This clonotype was seen more than once but under ten times. J is TRBJ2-1 and V is TRBV12-3 or TRBV12-4, with TRBD2 matching over 8 bases. The CDR3 has 18 residues. V dropped 6 bases and J dropped 0; count of bases not matched to a gene: 13. DNA for the CDR3: TGTGCCAGCAGCCATCGCTCGGGGGGGGTGAGCTCCTACAATGAGCAGTTCTTC. Translated, it gives CASSHRSGGVSSYNEQFF.

The genes are TRBV6-2 or TRBV6-3 and TRBJ2-3, with D perhaps matching TRBD2 (5 bases). V was trimmed by 0 bases and J by 6 bases, leaving 13 bases between them. CDR1 is MNHEY, CDR2 SVGEGT, per germline. This CDR3 has 15 residues. The CDR3 DNA sequence: TGTGCCAGCAGTTACTCGAAACGGGGTCTCGATACGCAGTATTTT. Translation: CASSYSKRGLDTQYF.

V gene TRBV5-4 combines with J gene TRBJ2-7; D possibly corresponds to TRBD1 (6 bases). The CDR3 spans 13 residues. Per germline, CDR1 SGHNT and CDR2 YYREEE (reference sequence). V was cut by 3 bases and J by 2 bases, with 9 bases left in between. The CDR3 sequence: CASSSTGTYEQYF. The CDR3, as DNA: TGTGCCAGCAGCTCAACAGGGACCTACGAGCAGTACTTC.

This rearrangement joins TRBV18 to TRBJ1-2; the match to TRBD1 covers 9 bases. Germline loops: CDR1 KGHSH, CDR2 LQKENI. V shed 3 bases, J shed 5 bases, and the junction held 7 bases outside the gene matches. CDR3 length equals 15 residues. Here the CDR3 DNA reads TGTGCCAGCTCACCCGAGACAGGGGGAGGATATGGCTACACCTTC. The encoded protein is CASSPETGGGYGYTF. Full variable domain (remainder filled in from reference TRBV18 and TRBJ1-2): NAGVMQNPRHLVRRRGQEARLRCSPMKGHSHVYWYRQLPEEGLKFMVYLQKENIIDESGMPKERFSAEFPKEGPSILRIQQVVRGDSAAYFCASSPETGGGYGYTFGSGTRLTVV.